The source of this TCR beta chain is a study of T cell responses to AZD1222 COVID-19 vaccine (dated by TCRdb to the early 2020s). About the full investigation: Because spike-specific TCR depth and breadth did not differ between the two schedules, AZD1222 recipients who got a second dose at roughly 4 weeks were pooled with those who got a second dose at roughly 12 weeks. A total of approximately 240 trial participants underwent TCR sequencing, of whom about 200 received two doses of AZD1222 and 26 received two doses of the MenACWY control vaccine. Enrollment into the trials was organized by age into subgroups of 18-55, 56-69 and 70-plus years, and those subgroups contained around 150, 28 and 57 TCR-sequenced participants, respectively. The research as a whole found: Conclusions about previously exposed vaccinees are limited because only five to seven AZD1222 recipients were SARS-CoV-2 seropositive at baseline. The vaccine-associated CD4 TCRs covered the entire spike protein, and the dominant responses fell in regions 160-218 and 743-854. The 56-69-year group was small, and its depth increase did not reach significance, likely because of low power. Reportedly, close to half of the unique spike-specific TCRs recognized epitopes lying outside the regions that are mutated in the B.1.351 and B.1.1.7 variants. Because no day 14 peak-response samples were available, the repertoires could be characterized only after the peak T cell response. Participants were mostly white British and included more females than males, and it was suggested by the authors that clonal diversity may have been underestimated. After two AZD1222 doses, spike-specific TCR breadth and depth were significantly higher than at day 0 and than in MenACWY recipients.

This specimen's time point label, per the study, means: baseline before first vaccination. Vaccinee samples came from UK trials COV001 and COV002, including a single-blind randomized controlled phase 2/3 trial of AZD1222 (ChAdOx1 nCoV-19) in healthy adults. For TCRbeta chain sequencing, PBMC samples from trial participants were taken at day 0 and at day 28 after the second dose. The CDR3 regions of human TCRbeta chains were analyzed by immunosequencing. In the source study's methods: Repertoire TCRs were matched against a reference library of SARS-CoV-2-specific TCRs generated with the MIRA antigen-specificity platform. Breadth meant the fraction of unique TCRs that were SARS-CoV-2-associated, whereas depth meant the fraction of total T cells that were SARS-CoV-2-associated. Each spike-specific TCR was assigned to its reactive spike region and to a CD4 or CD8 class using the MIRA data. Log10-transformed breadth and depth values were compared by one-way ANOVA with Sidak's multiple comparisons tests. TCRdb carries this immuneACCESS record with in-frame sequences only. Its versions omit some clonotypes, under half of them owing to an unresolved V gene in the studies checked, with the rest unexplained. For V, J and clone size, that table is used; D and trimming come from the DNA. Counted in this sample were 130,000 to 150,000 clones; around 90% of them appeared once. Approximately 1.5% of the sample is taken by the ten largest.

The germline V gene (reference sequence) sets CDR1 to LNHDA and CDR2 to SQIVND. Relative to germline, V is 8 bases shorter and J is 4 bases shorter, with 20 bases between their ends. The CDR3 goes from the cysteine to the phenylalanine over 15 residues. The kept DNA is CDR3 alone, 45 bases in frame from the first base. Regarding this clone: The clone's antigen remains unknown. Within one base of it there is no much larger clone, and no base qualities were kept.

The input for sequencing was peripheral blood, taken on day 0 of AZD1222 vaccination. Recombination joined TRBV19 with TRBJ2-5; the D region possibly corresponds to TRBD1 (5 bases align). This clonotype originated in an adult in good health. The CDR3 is CASSLRHLGVETQYF. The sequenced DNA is TGTGCCAGTTCCCTTCGACACTTAGGGGTAGAGACCCAGTACTTC. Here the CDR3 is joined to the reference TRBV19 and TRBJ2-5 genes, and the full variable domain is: DGGITQSPKYLFRKEGQNVTLSCEQNLNHDAMYWYRQDPGQGLRLIYYSQIVNDFQKGDIAEGYSVSREKKESFPLTVTSAQKNPTAFYLCASSLRHLGVETQYFGPGTRLLVL.